The T cell receptor (beta chain) under discussion was sequenced for a study of monozygotic twins with inflammatory bowel disease. cDNA was made in eight separate reactions per sample. TCRdb re-called the 5' RACE reads and shows each CDR3 protein once, DNA omitted. This sample carries some 200,000 distinct CDR3 sequences, with 7.5% to 8% going to the ten biggest clones. This CDR3 has 16 amino acids. The germline V gene encodes CDR1 MGHRA and CDR2 YSYEKL. The J gene is TRBJ2-6, the V gene TRBV4-1; the D gene TCRdb calls, TRBD1, cannot be checked with no DNA. The receptor's source is a human donor with ulcerative colitis or Crohn's disease, or a healthy co-twin of an affected twin (not recorded which). The material sequenced was blood. CDR3 residues: CASSHPVATGANVLTF.